The count of the clone carrying this TCR beta chain is one. As processed by the authors: The assay estimated nucleated cells by amplifying reference gene primers. Method: immunoSEQ multiplex PCR; TCRdb's copy keeps in-frame clones and lacks some. V and J calls plus clone size are reproduced from that table; the DNA served to infer D and trimming. The sample lists some 510,000 clones; around 87% were seen once. This specimen comes from a study of blood T cell repertoires in COVID-19. Across the study: Samples representing acute and convalescent COVID-19 were sourced from the United States, Italy and Spain. Nucleic acid was either cDNA or gDNA, and it came from T cells, B-cell-depleted T cells, or PBMCs.

Cohort 3 donors were reported recovered after two negative PCRs, clearance, or symptom resolution. What was sequenced was PBMCs or T cells enriched from blood (not recorded which). The clonotype was recovered from a woman aged 40 to 50 who had recovered from COVID-19.

CDR3 residues: CASTRDIFGDGYTF. CDR3 bases: TGTGCCAGCACACGGGACATCTTCGGGGATGGCTACACCTTC. V and J are TRBV27 and TRBJ1-2, with D possibly matching TRBD1 (6 bases). Trimming took 7 bases from V and 6 from J, leaving 18 bases between them. Per the germline V gene, CDR1 is MNHEY and CDR2 is SMNVEV (reference sequence). The CDR3 spans 14 residues.